Sequencing of this T cell receptor (beta chain) was carried out in a study of T-cell memory formation after mild COVID-19. Study as a whole: Largely donor-specific sequence clusters came from a couple of donors.

On this clonotype itself: What it binds is unknown.

CDR1 and CDR2 from the germline V gene are ENHRY and SYGVKD. Trimming cost V 5 bases and J 6 bases, with 16 bases left between them. CDR3 length: 14 residues. MiXCR, applied by TCRdb to the 5' RACE reads, yields one record per CDR3 protein. The top ten hold around 8.1% of the sample, which has about 430,000 distinct CDR3 sequences, less than 25% seen once. Study-level findings and limits: Memory from before infection featured some responding clones, which suggests cross-reactive memory joined. The second-wave clones peaking on day 37 were not confirmed as SARS-CoV-2-specific.

The V and J genes are TRBV10-3 and TRBJ1-2; possible D gene TRBD1, 5 bases. The sequenced sample consisted of PBMCs or a T cell subset sorted from them (not recorded which). This sequence originates from an adult woman who had mild COVID-19 (a few samples of this study predate the infection). Cell type and time point are not known. The CDR3 bases are TGTGCCATCAGTTTGGGGGACGGAGGTCATGGCTACACCTTC. Translating gives CAISLGDGGHGYTF.